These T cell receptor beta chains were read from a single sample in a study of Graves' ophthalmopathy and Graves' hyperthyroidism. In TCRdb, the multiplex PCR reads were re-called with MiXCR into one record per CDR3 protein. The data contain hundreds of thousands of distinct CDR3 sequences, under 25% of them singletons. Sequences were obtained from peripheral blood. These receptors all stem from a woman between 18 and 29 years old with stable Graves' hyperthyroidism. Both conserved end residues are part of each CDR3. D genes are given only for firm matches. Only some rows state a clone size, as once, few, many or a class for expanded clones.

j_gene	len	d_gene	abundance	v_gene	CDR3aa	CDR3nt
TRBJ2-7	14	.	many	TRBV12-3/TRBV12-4	CASSPTTGYYEQYF	TGTGCCAGCAGTCCCACGACAGGATACTACGAGCAGTACTTC
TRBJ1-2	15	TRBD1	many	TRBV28	CASSLNIQGANGYTF	TGTGCCAGCAGTTTGAATATTCAGGGGGCAAACGGCTACACCTTC
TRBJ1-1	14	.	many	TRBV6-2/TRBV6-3	CASTNSAGFTEAFF	TGTGCCAGCACTAACTCAGCGGGGTTCACTGAAGCTTTCTTT
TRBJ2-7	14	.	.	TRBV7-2	CASSFALGVYEQYF	TGTGCCAGCAGCTTCGCGCTAGGAGTCTACGAGCAGTACTTC
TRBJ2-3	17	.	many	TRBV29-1	CSVEDGGGASFSDTQYF	TGCAGCGTTGAAGATGGTGGAGGAGCTTCGTTTTCAGATACGCAGTATTTT
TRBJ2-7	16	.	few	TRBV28	CASTTLRDHSSYEQYF	TGTGCCAGCACCACCCTCAGGGACCATAGCTCCTACGAGCAGTACTTC
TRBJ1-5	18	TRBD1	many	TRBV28	CASSPGQGRGFGNQPQHF	TGTGCCAGCAGTCCGGGACAGGGTCGGGGGTTTGGCAATCAGCCCCAGCATTTT
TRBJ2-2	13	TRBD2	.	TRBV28	CATFSGNAGELFF	TGTGCCACCTTTAGCGGGAACGCCGGGGAGCTGTTTTTT
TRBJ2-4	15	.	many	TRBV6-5	CASSYAHGGAGDQYF	TGTGCCAGCAGTTACGCCCATGGGGGGGCGGGAGATCAGTACTTC
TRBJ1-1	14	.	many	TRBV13	CASSLSFEGTEAFF	TGTGCCAGCAGCTTAAGTTTCGAGGGCACTGAAGCTTTCTTT
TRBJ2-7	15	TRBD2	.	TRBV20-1	CSASLAGEQGYEQYF	TGCAGTGCTAGCCTAGCGGGAGAACAGGGCTACGAGCAGTACTTC
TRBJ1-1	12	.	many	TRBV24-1	CATRAGGTEAFF	TGTGCCACCAGGGCAGGAGGCACTGAAGCTTTCTTT
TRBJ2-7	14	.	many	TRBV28	CASSLRQGLSEQYF	TGTGCCAGCAGTCTCAGACAGGGACTCTCCGAGCAGTACTTC
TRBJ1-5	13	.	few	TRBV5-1	CASSDKGGKPQHF	TGCGCCAGCAGCGACAAAGGTGGTAAGCCCCAGCATTTT
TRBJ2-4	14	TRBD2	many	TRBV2	CASSSGVAKNIQYF	TGTGCCAGCAGTAGCGGGGTAGCCAAAAACATTCAGTACTTC
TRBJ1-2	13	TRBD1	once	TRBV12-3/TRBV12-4	CASSVQGAGGYTF	TGTGCCAGCAGTGTCCAGGGGGCTGGGGGCTACACCTTC
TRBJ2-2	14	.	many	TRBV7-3	CASSSRLDTGELFF	TGTGCCAGCAGCTCCCGGCTGGACACCGGGGAGCTGTTTTTT
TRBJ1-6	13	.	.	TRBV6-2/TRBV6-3	CASTGQRNSPLHF	TGTGCCAGCACTGGACAGCGAAATTCACCCCTCCACTTT
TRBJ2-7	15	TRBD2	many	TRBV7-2	CASSLALAGSTEQYF	TGTGCCAGCAGCTTAGCTCTAGCGGGATCAACCGAGCAGTACTTC
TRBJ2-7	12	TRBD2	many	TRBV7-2	CASRLAGDEQYF	TGTGCCAGCAGACTAGCGGGAGACGAGCAGTACTTC
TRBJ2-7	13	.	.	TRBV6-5	CASSLEDSQGQYF	TGTGCCAGCAGCTTAGAGGACTCCCAGGGGCAGTACTTC
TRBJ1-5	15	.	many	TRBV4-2	CASSQGAGRGQPQHF	TGTGCCAGCAGCCAAGGGGCAGGGCGAGGCCAGCCCCAGCATTTT
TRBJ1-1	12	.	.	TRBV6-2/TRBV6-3	CASGHFGTEAFF	TGTGCCAGCGGGCACTTTGGGACTGAAGCTTTCTTT
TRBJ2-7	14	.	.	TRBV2	CASNGGQRSYEQYF	TGTGCCAGCAACGGGGGACAACGCTCCTACGAGCAGTACTTC
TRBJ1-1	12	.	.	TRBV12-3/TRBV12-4	CASSLQGLEAFF	TGTGCCAGCAGTTTACAGGGGCTTGAAGCTTTCTTT
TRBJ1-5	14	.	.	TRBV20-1	CSASQGWSNQPQHF	TGCAGTGCTAGCCAGGGTTGGAGCAATCAGCCCCAGCATTTT
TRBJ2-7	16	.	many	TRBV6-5	CASSPTPAGFTYEQYF	TGTGCCAGCAGCCCTACTCCCGCCGGGTTCACCTACGAGCAGTACTTC
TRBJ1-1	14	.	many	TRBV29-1	CSVLKQVPLSEAFF	TGCAGCGTGCTTAAACAGGTTCCCCTTTCAGAAGCTTTCTTT
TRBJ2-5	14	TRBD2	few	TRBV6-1	CASRALAGQETQYF	TGTGCCAGCAGAGCCCTAGCGGGCCAAGAGACCCAGTACTTC
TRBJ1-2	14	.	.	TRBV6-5	CASSYFPGAYGYTF	TGTGCCAGCAGTTACTTCCCAGGAGCCTATGGCTACACCTTC
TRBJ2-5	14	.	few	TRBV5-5	CASSLRSLQETQYF	TGTGCCAGCAGCTTACGCTCACTCCAAGAGACCCAGTACTTC
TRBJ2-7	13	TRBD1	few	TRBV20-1	CSARDYRGLGQYF	TGCAGTGCTAGAGATTACAGGGGGCTTGGGCAGTACTTC
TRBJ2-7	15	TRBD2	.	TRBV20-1	CSARDFSGRDYEQYF	TGCAGTGCTAGAGATTTTAGCGGGAGGGACTACGAGCAGTACTTC
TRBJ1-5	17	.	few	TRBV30	CAWSGGRTPYSNQPQHF	TGTGCCTGGAGTGGGGGGCGGACACCTTATAGCAATCAGCCCCAGCATTTT
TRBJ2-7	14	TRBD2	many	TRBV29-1	CSVEGPGGIYEQYF	TGCAGCGTTGAGGGCCCGGGAGGAATCTACGAGCAGTACTTC
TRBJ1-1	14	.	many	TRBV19	CASSNRDINPEAFF	TGTGCCAGTAGTAATCGGGATATTAACCCTGAAGCTTTCTTT
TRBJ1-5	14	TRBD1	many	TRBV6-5	CASRATGLGQPQHF	TGTGCCAGCAGGGCGACAGGGTTGGGGCAGCCCCAGCATTTT
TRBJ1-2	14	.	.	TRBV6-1	CASSPGSTDYGYTF	TGTGCCAGCAGTCCGGGGTCAACCGACTATGGCTACACCTTC
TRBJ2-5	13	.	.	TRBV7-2	CASSLFVTETQYF	TGTGCCAGCAGCTTATTTGTTACGGAGACCCAGTACTTC
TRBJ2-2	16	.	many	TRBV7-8	CASSLALPDSTGELFF	TGTGCCAGCAGCTTAGCGTTGCCCGATAGCACCGGGGAGCTGTTTTTT
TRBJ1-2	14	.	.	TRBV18	CASSPPQDSYGYTF	TGTGCCAGCTCACCACCGCAGGACTCCTATGGCTACACCTTC
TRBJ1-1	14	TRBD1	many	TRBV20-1	CSAHEQGAFGEAFF	TGCAGTGCCCATGAACAGGGGGCCTTTGGTGAAGCTTTCTTT
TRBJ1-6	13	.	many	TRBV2	CASRGQGNSPLHF	TGTGCCAGCAGGGGTCAGGGAAATTCACCCCTCCACTTT
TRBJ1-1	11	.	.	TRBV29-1	CSAWTSYEAFF	TGCAGCGCCTGGACGTCTTATGAAGCTTTCTTT
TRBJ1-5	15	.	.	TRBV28	CASSVTDPLNQPQHF	TGTGCCAGCAGCGTGACGGACCCTCTGAATCAGCCCCAGCATTTT
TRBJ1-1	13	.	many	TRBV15	CATSRRTYTEAFF	TGTGCCACCAGCAGACGGACTTACACTGAAGCTTTCTTT
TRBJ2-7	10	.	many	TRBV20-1	CSVPAYEQYF	TGCAGTGTTCCCGCCTACGAGCAGTACTTC
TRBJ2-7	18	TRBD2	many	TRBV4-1	CASSQGRLAGRSSYEQYF	TGCGCCAGCAGCCAAGGTCGACTAGCGGGTCGGTCCTCCTACGAGCAGTACTTC
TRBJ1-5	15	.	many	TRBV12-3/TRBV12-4	CASSLGETGDQPQHF	TGTGCCAGCAGTTTAGGAGAGACCGGCGATCAGCCCCAGCATTTT
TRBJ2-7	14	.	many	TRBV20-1	CSGRERWAFYEQYF	TGCAGCGGACGGGAGCGGTGGGCTTTCTACGAGCAGTACTTC
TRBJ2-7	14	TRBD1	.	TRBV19	CASSNGQGFYEQYF	TGTGCCAGTAGTAACGGACAGGGGTTCTACGAGCAGTACTTC